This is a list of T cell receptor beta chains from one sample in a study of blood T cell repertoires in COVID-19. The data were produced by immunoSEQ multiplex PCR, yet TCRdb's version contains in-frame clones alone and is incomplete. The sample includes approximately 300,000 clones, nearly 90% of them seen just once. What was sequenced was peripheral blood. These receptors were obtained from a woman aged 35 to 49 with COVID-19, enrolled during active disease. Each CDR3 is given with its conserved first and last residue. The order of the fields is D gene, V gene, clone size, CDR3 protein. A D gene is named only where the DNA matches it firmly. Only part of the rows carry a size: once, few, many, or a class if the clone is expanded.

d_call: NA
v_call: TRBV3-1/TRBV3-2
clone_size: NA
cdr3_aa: CASRLFNGGYTF

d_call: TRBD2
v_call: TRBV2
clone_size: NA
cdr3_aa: CASSEGLAGVYEQYF

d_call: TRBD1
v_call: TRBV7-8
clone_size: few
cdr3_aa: CASSWQTGSPYEQYF

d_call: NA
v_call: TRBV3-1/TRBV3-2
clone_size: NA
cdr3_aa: CASSQGESPYGYTF

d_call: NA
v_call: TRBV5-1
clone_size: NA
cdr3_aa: CASSYRGGTEAFF

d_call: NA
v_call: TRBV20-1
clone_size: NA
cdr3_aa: CSASQWGGWGLRSTEAFF

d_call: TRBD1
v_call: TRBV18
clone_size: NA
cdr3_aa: CASSPTGTVDGYTF

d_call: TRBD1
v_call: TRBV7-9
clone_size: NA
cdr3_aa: CASSLQGAGLNEQFF

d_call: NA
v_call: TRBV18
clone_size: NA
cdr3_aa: CASSPRGGLPDTQYF

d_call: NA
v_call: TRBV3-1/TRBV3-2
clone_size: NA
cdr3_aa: CASSDLGHNTGELFF

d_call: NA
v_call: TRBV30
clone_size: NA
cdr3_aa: CAWFGVPNTEAFF

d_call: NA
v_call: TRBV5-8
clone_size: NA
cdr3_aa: CASSRDKNIQYF

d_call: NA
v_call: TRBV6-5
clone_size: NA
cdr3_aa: CASSYTGTQYF